These 7 T cell receptor beta chains came from one sample sequenced in a study of beta chain features in type 1 diabetes. No antigen is known for these receptors. Reverse transcription of all isolated RNA meant that expressed TCRB transcripts were sequenced. Profiled with immunoSEQ multiplex PCR; TCRdb holds only in-frame clones, not every one. Counted here are 600,000 to 700,000 clones, about an eighth occurring once; the ten biggest clones make up approximately 0.022%. Findings of the study overall: TCRB CDR3s were moderately but significantly shorter in Type 1 diabetes patients in all four CD4+ subsets.

The material sequenced was naive CD4+ T cells from blood. Every receptor here comes from a man younger than 30 with type 1 diabetes.

This chain joins TRBV15 and TRBJ2-1, with D unclear. Germline lookup yields CDR1 LNHNV and CDR2 YYDKDF (reference sequence). Trimming removed 1 base from V and 9 bases from J, with 7 bases in between. CDR3 size: 12 residues. The CDR3 loop reads CATSRADSEQFF. Here the CDR3 DNA reads TGTGCCACCAGCAGAGCCGATAGTGAGCAGTTCTTC.

This chain connects TRBV28 to TRBJ1-5, with 10 bases fitting TRBD1. V lost 5 bases and J lost 4; bases outside the gene matches: 5. This CDR3 is built from 15 residues. Germline assignment: CDR1 MDHEN and CDR2 SYDVKM. Written as DNA, the CDR3 is TGTGCCAGCAGTCCCGGACAGGGGGAGAATCAGCCCCAGCATTTT. This gives the protein CASSPGQGENQPQHF.

There are a few counts of this clone. J is TRBJ2-7 and V is TRBV5-4; D is unclear. V lost 1 base and J 5 bases, leaving 19 bases between the germline ends. Germline values: CDR1 SGHNT, CDR2 YYREEE (reference sequence). The CDR3 totals 16 residues. The CDR3 region has the DNA TGTGCCAGCAGCTTGCTAAAGGATCGCGCTTCGGACGAGCAGTACTTC. Amino acids: CASSLLKDRASDEQYF. Full variable domain (outside the CDR3, taken from reference TRBV5-4 and TRBJ2-7): ETGVTQSPTHLIKTRGQQVTLRCSSQSGHNTVSWYQQALGQGPQFIFQYYREEENGRGNFPPRFSGLQFPNYSSELNVNALELDDSALYLCASSLLKDRASDEQYFGPGTRLTVT.

This clone was seen a handful of times. This chain uses TRBV5-1 with TRBJ2-7; D remains ambiguous. V lost 0 bases to trimming and J lost 3 bases, with 10 bases between them. The CDR3 is 14 amino acids. From germline, CDR1 is SGHRS and CDR2 YFSETQ. Written as DNA, the CDR3 is TGCGCCAGCAGCTTGGACCTAGAACTCTACGAGCAGTACTTC. Translation gives CASSLDLELYEQYF.

This clone was detected only a few times. The chain carries TRBV25-1 and TRBJ1-5; TRBD1 is a possible D gene (5 bases). CDR1 and CDR2 (germline): MGHDK, SYGVNS. V lost 3 bases, J lost 6 bases, and 12 bases lay in between. This CDR3 is 14 amino acids long. CDR3 region: CASSEAGGGQPQHF. In DNA, the CDR3 is TGTGCCAGCAGTGAGGCAGGCGGGGGTCAGCCCCAGCATTTT.

A few counts support this clone. The chain links TRBV5-4 to TRBJ2-3; the match to TRBD1 covers 7 bases. This CDR3 comprises 17 residues. Germline-derived CDR1 and CDR2 are SGHNT and YYREEE (reference sequence). V shed 3 bases, J shed 4 bases, and the junction held 14 bases outside the gene matches. CDR3 in DNA: TGTGCCAGCAGCTCAGGGGGACGACAGGGACAAGCAGATACGCAGTATTTT. It encodes CASSSGGRQGQADTQYF.

This chain uses TRBV30 with TRBJ1-6; TRBD1 matches at 7 bases. Trimming at V came to 2 bases and at J to 12 bases, leaving 7 bases not matched to a gene. The germline gives CDR1 GTSNPN, CDR2 SVGIG (reference sequence). This CDR3 has 13 residues. DNA of the CDR3: TGTGCCTGGAGTATGGACCGGGACAGACCCCTCCACTTT. It encodes CAWSMDRDRPLHF. Combining the CDR3 with reference TRBV30 and TRBJ1-6 gives the whole variable domain SQTIHQWPATLVQPVGSPLSLECTVEGTSNPNLYWYRQAAGRGLQLLFYSVGIGQISSEVPQNLSASRPQDRQFILSSKKLLLSDSGFYLCAWSMDRDRPLHFGNGTRLTVT.